This TCR beta chain was sequenced in a study of beta chain features in type 1 diabetes. General study points: All four CD4+ subsets from Type 1 diabetes patients carried moderately but significantly shorter TCRB CDR3s.

Isolated RNA was reverse transcribed in full, so expressed TCRB transcripts were sequenced. TCRdb's copy holds only in-frame clones and misses some; the assay was immunoSEQ multiplex PCR. The table records about 350,000 clones, around 20% of them present only once. CDR3 length: 11 amino acids. V lost 4 bases and J 8 bases, leaving 11 bases between the germline ends. The V gene's germline CDR1 is DFQATT and CDR2 SNEGSKA (reference sequence). This clone was picked up a small number of times. Its antigen is unidentified. This TCR came from a woman under 30 in good health. Sequences were obtained from naive CD4+ T cells from blood. This rearrangement joins TRBV20-1 to TRBJ1-2, with a weak D call TRBD1 (6 bases). This chain's CDR3 is CSAITGLGYTF. The CDR3 coding sequence is TGCAGTGCTATTACAGGGCTGGGCTACACCTTC.